This is a list of T cell receptor beta chains from one sample in a study of blood T cell repertoires in COVID-19. Sequencing was performed with immunoSEQ multiplex PCR; in TCRdb, only in-frame clones are kept and a portion is missing. The data show roughly 330,000 clones, approximately 88% seen once. Material for sequencing was peripheral blood. The receptors were gathered from a man aged 25-45 years with COVID-19, enrolled during active disease. The CDR3 runs from the conserved cysteine through the conserved F or W.

CASSLVRRGGLDHTDTQYF,TRBV7-9,TRBJ2-3
CASSPSPSTDTQYF,TRBV18,TRBJ2-3
CASSSPGTSPHEQFF,TRBV5-4,TRBJ2-1
CASRRQRQSNQPQHF,TRBV2,TRBJ1-5
CASDPDRGYYGYTF,TRBV3-1/TRBV3-2,TRBJ1-2
CASSFLGGATNEKLFF,TRBV11-2,TRBJ1-4
CASSQGDRPIRNYGYTF,TRBV14,TRBJ1-2
CASSKPGLGEQFF,TRBV9,TRBJ2-1
CATSDFGKSGRQNNEQFF,TRBV24-1,TRBJ2-1
CASSASGQSYSGNTIYF,TRBV18,TRBJ1-3
CASSLISRSGWESNQPQHF,TRBV28,TRBJ1-5
CASSYSVQTNEKLFF,TRBV6-5,TRBJ1-4
CASSLRFSSSGGPRYEQYF,TRBV11-2,TRBJ2-7
CASSFRDTNYNEQFF,TRBV5-5,TRBJ2-1
CASSFRQIQGFSGYTF,TRBV5-5,TRBJ1-2
CASSSIGQGTYEQYF,TRBV28,TRBJ2-7
CASLAFQGSFYEQYF,TRBV6-5,TRBJ2-7
CASRPPAGVTYEQYF,TRBV7-2,TRBJ2-7
CASSFGQPSGNTIYF,TRBV5-5,TRBJ1-3
CASSLEVSSAVETQYF,TRBV5-4,TRBJ2-5